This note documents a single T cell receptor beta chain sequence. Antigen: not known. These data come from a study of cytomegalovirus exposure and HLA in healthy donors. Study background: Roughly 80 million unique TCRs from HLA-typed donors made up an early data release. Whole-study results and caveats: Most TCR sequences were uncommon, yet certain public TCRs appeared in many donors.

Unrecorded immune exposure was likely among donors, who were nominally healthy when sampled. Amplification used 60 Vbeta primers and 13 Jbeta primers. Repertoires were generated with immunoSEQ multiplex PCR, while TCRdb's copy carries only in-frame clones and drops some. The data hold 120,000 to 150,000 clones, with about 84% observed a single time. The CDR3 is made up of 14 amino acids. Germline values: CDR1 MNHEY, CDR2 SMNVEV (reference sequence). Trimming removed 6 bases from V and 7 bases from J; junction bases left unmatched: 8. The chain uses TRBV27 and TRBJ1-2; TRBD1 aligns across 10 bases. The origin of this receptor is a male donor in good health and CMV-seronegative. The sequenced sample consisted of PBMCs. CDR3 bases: TGTGCCAGCAGGCCCGGGACAGGGGCGTTTGGCTACACCTTC. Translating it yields CASRPGTGAFGYTF.